This TCR beta chain appears in the sequencing data of a study of beta chain features in type 1 diabetes. Overall study results and limits: Type 1 diabetes patients had VDJ junctions that carried fewer insertions and more deletions.

The whole isolated RNA underwent reverse transcription, so sequencing captured expressed TCRB transcripts. Repertoires were generated with immunoSEQ multiplex PCR, while TCRdb's copy carries only in-frame clones and drops some. The data show 200,000 to 250,000 clones, roughly a tenth seen once. CD4+ naive, central memory, regulatory and stem cell-like memory subsets were isolated by sorting on CD45RO/CCR7/CD25/CD127/CD95/CD27. Sorted populations all exceeded 95% purity. This clone appeared a few times. Its antigen is currently unknown. This TCR was sampled from a man between 18 and 29 years old in good health. The sequenced sample was central memory CD4+ T cells from blood.

The CDR3 region has the DNA TGTGCCAGCAGCGTCCAGTCCGGGACTAGCGGGAGACCCTACGAGCAGTACTTC. This encodes CASSVQSGTSGRPYEQYF. The chain joins TRBV7-3 to TRBJ2-7; 14 bases align to TRBD2. The CDR3 has 18 residues. The V and J ends lost 5 bases and 2 bases, in that order; junction bases with no gene match: 11. Germline assignment: CDR1 SGHTA and CDR2 FQGTGA.